This T cell receptor (beta chain) was sequenced during a study of blood T cell repertoires in COVID-19. Study context: Material from acute and convalescent COVID-19 was sourced from the United States, Italy and Spain.

Assay used: immunoSEQ multiplex PCR; TCRdb lists only in-frame clones, some missing. The sample lists approximately 180,000 clones, about 84% seen once, with around a sixth in the top ten. Germline lookup yields CDR1 SNHLY and CDR2 FYNNEI. V gave up 7 bases and J gave up 4 bases; unmatched junction bases: 2. There are 15 residues in the CDR3. The TCR sequence derives from a person aged 65 to 85 with COVID-19, enrolled during active disease. The specimen sequenced was peripheral blood. The gene calls are TRBV2 and TRBJ2-2; TRBD2 aligns across 14 bases. The CDR3: CASTGLAGATGELFF. The CDR3 DNA is TGTGCCAGCACGGGACTAGCGGGGGCCACCGGGGAGCTGTTTTTT.